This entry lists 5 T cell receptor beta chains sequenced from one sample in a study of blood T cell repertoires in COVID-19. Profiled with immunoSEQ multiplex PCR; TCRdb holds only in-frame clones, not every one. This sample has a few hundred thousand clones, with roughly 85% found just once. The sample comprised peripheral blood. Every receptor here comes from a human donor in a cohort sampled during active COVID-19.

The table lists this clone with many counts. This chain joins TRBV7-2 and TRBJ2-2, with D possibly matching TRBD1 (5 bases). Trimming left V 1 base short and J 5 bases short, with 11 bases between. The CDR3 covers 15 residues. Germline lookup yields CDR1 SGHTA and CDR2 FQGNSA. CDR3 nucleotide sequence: TGTGCCAGCAGCTTAGGCAGGGTGGGGACCGGGGAGCTGTTTTTT. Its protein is CASSLGRVGTGELFF.

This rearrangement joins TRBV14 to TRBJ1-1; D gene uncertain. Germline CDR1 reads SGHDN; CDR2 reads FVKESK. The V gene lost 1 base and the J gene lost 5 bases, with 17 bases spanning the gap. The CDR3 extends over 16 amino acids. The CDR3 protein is CASSQGAWAPWTEAFF. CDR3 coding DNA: TGTGCCAGCAGCCAAGGTGCCTGGGCCCCATGGACTGAAGCTTTCTTT.

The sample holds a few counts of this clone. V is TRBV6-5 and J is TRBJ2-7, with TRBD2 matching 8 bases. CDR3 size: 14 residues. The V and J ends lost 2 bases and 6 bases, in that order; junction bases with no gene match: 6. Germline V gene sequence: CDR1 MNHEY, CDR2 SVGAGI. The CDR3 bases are TGTGCCAGCAGTTACCTGGCGGGGGGCCTCGAGCAGTACTTC. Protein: CASSYLAGGLEQYF.

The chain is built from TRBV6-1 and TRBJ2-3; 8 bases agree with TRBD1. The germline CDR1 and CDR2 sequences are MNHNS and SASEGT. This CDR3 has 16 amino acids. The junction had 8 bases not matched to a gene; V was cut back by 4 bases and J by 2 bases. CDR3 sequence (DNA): TGTGCCAGCAGTGTAGCCCAGGACAGGGTCACAGATACGCAGTATTTT. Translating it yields CASSVAQDRVTDTQYF.

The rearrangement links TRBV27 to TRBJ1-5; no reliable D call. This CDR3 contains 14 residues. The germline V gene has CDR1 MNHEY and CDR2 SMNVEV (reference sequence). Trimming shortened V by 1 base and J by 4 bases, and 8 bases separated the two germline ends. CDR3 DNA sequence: TGTGCCAGCAGTTTATATGGGCCGAATCAGCCCCAGCATTTT. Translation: CASSLYGPNQPQHF.